A single sample gave rise to the 22 T cell receptor beta chains below, sequenced in a study of blood T cells in healthy people across ages. Next came a second PCR, run for about 7 to 12 cycles, which used a sample-barcoded 5' primer along with a J-beta primer mix. From the 5' RACE reads, TCRdb called clonotypes with MiXCR, one entry per CDR3 protein. The repertoire has roughly 1.4 million distinct CDR3 sequences, approximately 59% of them found once; the top ten carry 6.5% to 8%. Sequenced: blood. All receptors come from a man aged 18 to 35 in good health.

The chain carries TRBV6-6 and TRBJ1-2; 7 positions agree with TRBD1. J gave up 4 bases and V 8 bases, and 7 bases lay outside the gene matches. The CDR3 has 13 amino acids. Germline CDR1 is MNHNY and CDR2 is SVGAGI (reference sequence). DNA of the CDR3: TGTGCCAGCTCGTGGGACAGCAGCTATGGCTACACCTTC. Its translation: CASSWDSSYGYTF.

The chain has TRBV27 and TRBJ2-3, with D uncertain. Trimming left V 0 bases short and J 4 bases short, with 8 bases between. The CDR3 consists of 14 residues. Germline assignment: CDR1 MNHEY and CDR2 SMNVEV (reference sequence). In nucleotides, the CDR3 is TGTGCCAGCAGTTTATCCTCTGGCGCAGATACGCAGTATTTT. Its protein product is CASSLSSGADTQYF.

This clonotype was seen more than once but under ten times. The J gene is TRBJ2-7, the V gene TRBV29-1; tentative D call: TRBD2 (6 bases). The J call may be faulty, since TRBJ2-5 better matches the DNA end. CDR3 length equals 13 residues. Per germline, CDR1 SQVTM and CDR2 ANQGSEA. This CDR3 is CSTRDWEIETQYF. The CDR3 coding sequence is TGCAGCACCCGGGACTGGGAGATAGAGACCCAGTACTTC.

The rearrangement uses TRBV28 and TRBJ2-7; the D is unclear. The CDR3 totals 16 residues. The V end was cut by 6 bases, the J end by 6 bases, with 24 bases between. CDR1 MDHEN and CDR2 SYDVKM come from the germline V gene. As DNA, the CDR3 is TGTGCCAGCAGGCCTTCACCCGGGTTGGGCGACATCGAGCAGTACTTC. Protein product: CASRPSPGLGDIEQYF.

There are a few counts of this clonotype. The chain joins TRBV4-3 to TRBJ2-7; 11 nucleotides agree with TRBD1. Germline V gives CDR1 LGHNA, CDR2 YSLEER. Germline trimming cut 5 bases from V and 0 bases from J; bases unmatched to any gene: 15. This CDR3 spans 19 amino acids. As DNA, the CDR3 is TGCGCCAGCAGCGAGAGGTCCGGACAGGGGGCTGCCGTCTCCTACGAGCAGTACTTC. Translating gives CASSERSGQGAAVSYEQYF.

This clonotype was seen only a few times. The chain recombines TRBV6-6 with TRBJ1-2; TRBD1 might be the D (5 bases). Germline-derived CDR1 and CDR2 are MNHNY and SVGAGI (reference sequence). This CDR3 is 15 amino acids long. V dropped 0 bases and J dropped 4 bases, with 12 bases sitting between them. The CDR3 region has the DNA TGTGCCAGCAGTTACTCTTCGGGGGTGGGCTATGGCTACACCTTC. This sequence encodes CASSYSSGVGYGYTF.

This chain joins TRBV7-2 and TRBJ2-1, with D perhaps matching TRBD1 or TRBD2 (5 bases each). Per the germline V gene, CDR1 is SGHTA and CDR2 is FQGNSA. This CDR3 has 13 residues. V was clipped by 5 bases and J by 4 bases, with 9 bases between them. The CDR3 sequence: CASSVGRYNEQFF. The CDR3 bases are TGTGCCAGCAGCGTGGGACGGTACAATGAGCAGTTCTTC. Full variable domain (missing parts from reference TRBV7-2 and TRBJ2-1): GAGVSQSPSNKVTEKGKDVELRCDPISGHTALYWYRQSLGQGLEFLIYFQGNSAPDKSGLPSDRFSAERTGGSVSTLTIQRTQQEDSAVYLCASSVGRYNEQFFGPGTRLTVL.

This clonotype has just one count. The CDR3 is CASSQDRMPAKQYF. In DNA form, the CDR3 reads TGCGCCAGCAGCCAAGATAGGATGCCAGCCAAACAGTACTTC. The V gene is TRBV4-3, the J gene TRBJ2-7; D is unresolved. The V and J ends lost 0 bases and 10 bases respectively, with 16 bases between them. Germline-derived CDR1 and CDR2 are LGHNA and YSLEER. The CDR3 length is 14 residues.

The chain links TRBV4-1 to TRBJ2-1; 7 bases line up with TRBD2. Trimming at V came to 10 bases and at J to 0 bases, leaving 9 bases not matched to a gene. The CDR3 is made up of 15 amino acids. Germline CDR1 reads MGHRA; CDR2 reads YSYEKL. The DNA of the CDR3 is TGCGCCATCGGGGGGTGGAGGAGCTCCTACAATGAGCAGTTCTTC. Its protein product is CAIGGWRSSYNEQFF.

This clonotype was recorded a few times. The genes are TRBV29-1 and TRBJ2-7; D may match TRBD1 or TRBD2 (5 bases each). This CDR3 is built from 12 residues. The germline gives CDR1 SQVTM, CDR2 ANQGSEA. V was clipped by 6 bases and J by 2 bases, with 11 bases between them. The CDR3 region is CSVRDGAYEQYF. In DNA, the CDR3 is TGCAGCGTCCGGGACGGTGCCTACGAGCAGTACTTC.

This clonotype was picked up a small number of times. V gene TRBV4-2 combines with J gene TRBJ1-1; tentative D call: TRBD1 (6 bases). The germline V gene has CDR1 LGHNA and CDR2 YNFKEQ. V was shortened by 1 base and J by 5 bases, with 11 bases between the two germline ends. This CDR3 contains 14 residues. CDR3 sequence reads: CASSQANQGTEAFF. The CDR3 nucleotides read TGTGCCAGCAGCCAAGCTAACCAGGGGACTGAAGCTTTCTTT.

This clonotype was seen a few times. The chain combines TRBV11-2 with TRBJ2-1; D ambiguous. This CDR3 has 15 residues. Trimming removed 10 bases from V and 6 bases from J, with 22 bases in between. From germline, CDR1 is SGHAT and CDR2 FQNNGV. The CDR3 DNA sequence: TGTGCCACCCGAATAGGGCTAGAGTCATTCAATGAGCAGTTCTTC. It codes for CATRIGLESFNEQFF.

This clonotype was seen a handful of times. The chain links TRBV29-1 to TRBJ2-7; 9 bases are shared with TRBD1. J gave up 2 bases and V 6 bases, and 8 bases lay outside the gene matches. The length of the CDR3 is 14 residues. Germline CDR1 reads SQVTM; CDR2 reads ANQGSEA. The CDR3 DNA is TGCAGCGTCGTTTGGACAGGGGAGCCCTACGAGCAGTACTTC. Translating it yields CSVVWTGEPYEQYF.

This rearrangement joins TRBV5-1 to TRBJ2-1, with 7 positions matching TRBD2. The ends lost 0 bases at V and 0 bases at J; junction bases unmatched: 9. This CDR3 is built from 18 residues. CDR1 and CDR2 (germline): SGHRS, YFSETQ. CDR3 coding DNA: TGCGCCAGCAGCTTGGGGGTGCGGGAGAGAAACTCCTACAATGAGCAGTTCTTC. This gives the protein CASSLGVRERNSYNEQFF. The whole variable domain, remainder taken from reference TRBV5-1 and TRBJ2-1, is KAGVTQTPRYLIKTRGQQVTLSCSPISGHRSVSWYQQTPGQGLQFLFEYFSETQRNKGNFPGRFSGRQFSNSRSEMNVSTLELGDSALYLCASSLGVRERNSYNEQFFGPGTRLTVL.

This chain uses TRBV25-1 with TRBJ2-4; D remains unclear. The J call may be in error: the DNA end matches TRBJ2-7 better. The length of the CDR3 is 13 residues. Germline values: CDR1 MGHDK, CDR2 SYGVNS. Here the CDR3 DNA reads TGTGCCAGCAGTGACGACACCAAATACGAGCAGTACTTC. Translated: CASSDDTKYEQYF.

The rearrangement uses TRBV12-3 or TRBV12-4 and TRBJ2-1, with TRBD2 matching over 12 bases. V was pared by 3 bases and J by 7 bases, with 7 bases of the junction left unmatched. The CDR3 runs 16 residues. CDR3 sequence: CASSFGLAGGHNEQFF. In nucleotides, the CDR3 is TGTGCCAGCAGTTTCGGGCTAGCGGGAGGGCATAATGAGCAGTTCTTC.

This chain connects TRBV6-5 to TRBJ2-7; the match to TRBD2 covers 10 bases. The CDR3 length is 15 residues. V lost 3 bases to trimming and J lost 4 bases; unmatched junction nucleotides: 6. Germline CDR1 MNHEY, CDR2 SVGAGI. CDR3 in amino acids: CASSYQAGGRYEQYF. CDR3 in DNA: TGTGCCAGCAGTTATCAAGCGGGGGGGCGGTACGAGCAGTACTTC.

This clonotype was counted a few times. The chain couples TRBV6-5 to TRBJ2-5, with TRBD1 identical over 7 bases. The CDR3 is 13 amino acids. The ends lost 0 bases at V and 11 bases at J; junction bases unmatched: 6. Germline CDR1 MNHEY, CDR2 SVGAGI. As DNA, the CDR3 is TGTGCCAGCAGTTACTCGGTACAGGGGTCGCAGTACTTC. It yields the protein CASSYSVQGSQYF.

The DNA of the CDR3 is TGTGCCAGCAGCTTAGACTGGGGAAACACCGGGGAGCTGTTTTTT. It translates to CASSLDWGNTGELFF. This chain joins TRBV4-2 and TRBJ2-2; D uncertain. The V gene lost 5 bases and the J gene lost 2 bases, with 12 bases spanning the gap. This CDR3 has 15 amino acids. CDR1 is LGHNA and CDR2 is YNFKEQ in the germline V gene.

This clonotype was counted many times. This sequence joins TRBV4-1 and TRBJ1-1; D ambiguous. Trimming took off 1 base at V and 0 bases at J, with 3 bases between the two ends. This CDR3 is built from 13 residues. Germline lookup yields CDR1 MGHRA and CDR2 YSYEKL. The CDR3 spells CASSQVVNTEAFF. As DNA, the CDR3 is TGCGCCAGCAGCCAAGTCGTGAACACTGAAGCTTTCTTT.

The chain is built from TRBV7-9 and TRBJ1-4; no firm D call. The germline gives CDR1 SEHNR, CDR2 FQNEAQ (reference sequence). The CDR3 runs 17 residues. V lost 1 base and J 8 bases, leaving 20 bases between the germline ends. For the CDR3, the DNA is TGTGCCAGCAGCTTAGGATGGTCCGGCACCCTGGGGGAAAAACTGTTTTTT. It yields the protein CASSLGWSGTLGEKLFF.

The chain recombines TRBV20-1 with TRBJ2-4, with 11 bases aligning to TRBD2. J lost 8 bases, V lost 0 bases, and 12 bases had no gene match. Germline CDR1 and CDR2: DFQATT and SNEGSKA (reference sequence). This CDR3 has 17 amino acids. The CDR3 sequence: CSARDQRLAGMRDIQYF. In DNA, the CDR3 is TGCAGTGCTAGAGATCAAAGACTAGCGGGGATGCGGGACATTCAGTACTTC.